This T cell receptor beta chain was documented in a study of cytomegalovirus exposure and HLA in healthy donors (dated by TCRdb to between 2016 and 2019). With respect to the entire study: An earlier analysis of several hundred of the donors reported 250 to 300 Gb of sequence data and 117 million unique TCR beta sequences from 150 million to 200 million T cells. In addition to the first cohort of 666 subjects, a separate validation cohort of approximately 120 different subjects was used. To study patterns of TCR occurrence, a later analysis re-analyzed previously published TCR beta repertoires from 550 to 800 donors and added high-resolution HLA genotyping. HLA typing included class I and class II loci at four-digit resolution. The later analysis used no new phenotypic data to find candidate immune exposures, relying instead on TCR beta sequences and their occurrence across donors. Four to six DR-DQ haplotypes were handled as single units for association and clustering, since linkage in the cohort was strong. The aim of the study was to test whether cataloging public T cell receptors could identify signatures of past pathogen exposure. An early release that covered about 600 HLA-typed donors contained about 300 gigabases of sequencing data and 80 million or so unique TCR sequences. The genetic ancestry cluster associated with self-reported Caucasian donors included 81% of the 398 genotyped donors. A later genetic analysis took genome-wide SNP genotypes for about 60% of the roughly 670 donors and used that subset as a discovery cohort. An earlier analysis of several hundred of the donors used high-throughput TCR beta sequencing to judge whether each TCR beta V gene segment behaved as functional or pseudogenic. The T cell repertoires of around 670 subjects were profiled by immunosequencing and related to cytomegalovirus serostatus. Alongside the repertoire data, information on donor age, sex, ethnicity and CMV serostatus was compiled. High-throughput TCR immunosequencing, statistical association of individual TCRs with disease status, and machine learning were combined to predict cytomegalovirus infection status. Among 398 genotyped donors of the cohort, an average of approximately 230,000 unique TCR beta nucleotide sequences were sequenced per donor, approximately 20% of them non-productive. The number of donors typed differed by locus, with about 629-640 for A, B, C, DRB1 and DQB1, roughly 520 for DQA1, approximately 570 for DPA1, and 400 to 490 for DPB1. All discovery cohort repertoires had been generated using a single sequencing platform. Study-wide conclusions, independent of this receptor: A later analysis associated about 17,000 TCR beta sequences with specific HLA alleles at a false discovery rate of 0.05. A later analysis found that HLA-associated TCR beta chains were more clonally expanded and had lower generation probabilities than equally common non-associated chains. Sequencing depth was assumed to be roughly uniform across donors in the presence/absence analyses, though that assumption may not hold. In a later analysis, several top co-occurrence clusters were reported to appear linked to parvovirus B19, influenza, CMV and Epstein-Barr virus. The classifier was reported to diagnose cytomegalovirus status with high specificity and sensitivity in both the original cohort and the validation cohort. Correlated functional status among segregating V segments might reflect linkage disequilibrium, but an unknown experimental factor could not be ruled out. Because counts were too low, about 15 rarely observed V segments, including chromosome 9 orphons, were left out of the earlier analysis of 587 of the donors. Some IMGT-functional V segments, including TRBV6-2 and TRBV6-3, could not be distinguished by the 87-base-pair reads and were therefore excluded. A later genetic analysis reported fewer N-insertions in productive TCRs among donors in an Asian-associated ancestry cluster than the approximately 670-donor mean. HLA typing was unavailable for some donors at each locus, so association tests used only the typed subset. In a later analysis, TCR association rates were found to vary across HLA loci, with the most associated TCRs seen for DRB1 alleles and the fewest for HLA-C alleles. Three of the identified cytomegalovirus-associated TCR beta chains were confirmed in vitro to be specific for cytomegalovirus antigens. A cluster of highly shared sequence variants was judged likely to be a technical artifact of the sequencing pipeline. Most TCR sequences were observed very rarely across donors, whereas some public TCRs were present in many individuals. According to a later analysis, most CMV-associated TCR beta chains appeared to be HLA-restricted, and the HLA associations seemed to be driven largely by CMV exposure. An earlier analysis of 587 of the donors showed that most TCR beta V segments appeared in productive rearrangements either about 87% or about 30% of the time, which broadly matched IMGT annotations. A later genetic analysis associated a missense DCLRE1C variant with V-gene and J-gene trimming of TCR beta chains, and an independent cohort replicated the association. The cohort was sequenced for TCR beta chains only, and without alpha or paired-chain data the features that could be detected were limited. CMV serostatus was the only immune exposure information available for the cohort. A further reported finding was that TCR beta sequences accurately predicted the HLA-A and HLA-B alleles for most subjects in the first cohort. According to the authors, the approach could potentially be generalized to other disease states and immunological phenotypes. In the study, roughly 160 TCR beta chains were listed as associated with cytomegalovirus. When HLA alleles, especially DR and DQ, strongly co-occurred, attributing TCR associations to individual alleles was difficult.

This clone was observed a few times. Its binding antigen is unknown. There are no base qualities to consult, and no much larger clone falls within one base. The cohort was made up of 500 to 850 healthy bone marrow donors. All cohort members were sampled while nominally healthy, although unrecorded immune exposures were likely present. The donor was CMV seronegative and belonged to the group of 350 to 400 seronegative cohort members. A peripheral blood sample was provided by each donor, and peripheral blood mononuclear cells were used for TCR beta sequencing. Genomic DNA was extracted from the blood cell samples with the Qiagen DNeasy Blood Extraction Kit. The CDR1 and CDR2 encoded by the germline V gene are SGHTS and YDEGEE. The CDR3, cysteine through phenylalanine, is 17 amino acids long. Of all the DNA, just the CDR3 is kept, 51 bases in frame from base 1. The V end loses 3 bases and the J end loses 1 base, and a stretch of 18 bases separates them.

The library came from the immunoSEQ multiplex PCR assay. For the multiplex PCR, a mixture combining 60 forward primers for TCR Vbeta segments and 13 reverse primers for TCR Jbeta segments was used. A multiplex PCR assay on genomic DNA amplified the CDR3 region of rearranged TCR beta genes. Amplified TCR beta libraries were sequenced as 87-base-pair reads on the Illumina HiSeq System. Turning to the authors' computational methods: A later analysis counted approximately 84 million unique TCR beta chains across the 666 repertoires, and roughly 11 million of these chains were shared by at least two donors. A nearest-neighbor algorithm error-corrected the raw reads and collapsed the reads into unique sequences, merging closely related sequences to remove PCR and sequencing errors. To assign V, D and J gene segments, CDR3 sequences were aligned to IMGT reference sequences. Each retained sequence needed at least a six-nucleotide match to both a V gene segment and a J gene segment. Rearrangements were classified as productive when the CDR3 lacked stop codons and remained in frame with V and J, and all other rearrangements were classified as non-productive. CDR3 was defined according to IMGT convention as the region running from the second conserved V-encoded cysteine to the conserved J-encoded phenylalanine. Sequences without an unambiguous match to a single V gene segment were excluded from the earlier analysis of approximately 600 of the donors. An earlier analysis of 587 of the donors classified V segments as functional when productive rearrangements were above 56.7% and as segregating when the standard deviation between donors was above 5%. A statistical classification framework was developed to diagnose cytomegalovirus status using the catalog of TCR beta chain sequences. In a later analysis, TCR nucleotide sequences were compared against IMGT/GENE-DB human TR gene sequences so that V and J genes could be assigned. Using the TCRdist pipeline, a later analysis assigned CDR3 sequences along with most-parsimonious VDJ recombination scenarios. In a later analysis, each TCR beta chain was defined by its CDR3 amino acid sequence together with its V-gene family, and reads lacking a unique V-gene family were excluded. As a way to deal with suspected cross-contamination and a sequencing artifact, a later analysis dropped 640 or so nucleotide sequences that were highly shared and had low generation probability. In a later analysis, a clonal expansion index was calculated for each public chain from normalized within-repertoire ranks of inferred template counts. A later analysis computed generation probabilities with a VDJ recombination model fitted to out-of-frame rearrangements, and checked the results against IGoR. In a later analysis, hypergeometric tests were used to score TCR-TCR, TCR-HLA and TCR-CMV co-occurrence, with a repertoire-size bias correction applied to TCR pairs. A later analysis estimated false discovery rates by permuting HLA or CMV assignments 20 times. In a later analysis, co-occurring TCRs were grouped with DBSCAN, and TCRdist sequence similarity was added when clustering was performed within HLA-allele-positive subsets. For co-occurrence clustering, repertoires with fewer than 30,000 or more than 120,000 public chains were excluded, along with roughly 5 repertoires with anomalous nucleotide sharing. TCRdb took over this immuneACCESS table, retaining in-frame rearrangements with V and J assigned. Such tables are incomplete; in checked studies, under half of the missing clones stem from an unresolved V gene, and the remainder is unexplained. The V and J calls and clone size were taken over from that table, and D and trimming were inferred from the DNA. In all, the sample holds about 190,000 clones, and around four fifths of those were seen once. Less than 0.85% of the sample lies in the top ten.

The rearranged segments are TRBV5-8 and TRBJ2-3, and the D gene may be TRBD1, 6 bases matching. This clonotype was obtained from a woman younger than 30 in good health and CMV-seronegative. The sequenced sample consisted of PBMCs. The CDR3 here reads CASSSPRIRGGTDTQYF. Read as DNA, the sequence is TGTGCCAGCAGCTCTCCGCGGATCAGGGGAGGCACAGATACGCAGTATTTT. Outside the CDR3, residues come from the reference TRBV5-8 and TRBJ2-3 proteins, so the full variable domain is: EAGVTQSPTHLIKTRGQQATLRCSPISGHTSVYWYQQALGLGLQFLLWYDEGEERNRGNFPPRFSGRQFPNYSSELNVNALELEDSALYLCASSSPRIRGGTDTQYFGPGTRLTVL.